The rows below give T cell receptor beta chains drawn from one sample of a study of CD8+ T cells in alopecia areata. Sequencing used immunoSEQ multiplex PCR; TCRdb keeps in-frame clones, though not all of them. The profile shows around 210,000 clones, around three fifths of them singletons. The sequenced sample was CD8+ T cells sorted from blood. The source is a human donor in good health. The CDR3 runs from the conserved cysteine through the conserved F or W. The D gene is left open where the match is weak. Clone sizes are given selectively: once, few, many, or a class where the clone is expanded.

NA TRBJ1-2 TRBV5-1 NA CASSLGWRGDGYTF TGCGCCAGCAGCTTGGGTTGGAGGGGCGATGGCTACACCTTC
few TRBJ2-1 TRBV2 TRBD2 CASRLGLAGNNEQFF TGTGCCAGCAGACTTGGACTAGCGGGGAACAATGAGCAGTTCTTC
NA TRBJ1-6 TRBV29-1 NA CSVSAGNNSPLHF TGCAGCGTTTCGGCGGGGAATAATTCACCCCTCCACTTT
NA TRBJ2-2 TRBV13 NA CASSWQANTGELFF TGTGCCAGCAGTTGGCAGGCGAACACCGGGGAGCTGTTTTTT
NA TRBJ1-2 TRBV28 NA CASSPNPSYGYTF TGTGCCAGCAGCCCAAACCCGAGCTATGGCTACACCTTC
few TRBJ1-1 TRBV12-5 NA CASGPSTGLYGEAFF TGTGCTAGTGGTCCCAGTACAGGGTTATATGGTGAAGCTTTCTTT
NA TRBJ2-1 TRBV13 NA CASSLAGSSYNEQFF TGTGCCAGCAGCTTAGCTGGTAGCTCCTACAATGAGCAGTTCTTC
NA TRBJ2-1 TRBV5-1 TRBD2 CASSPEGLVNEQFF TGCGCCAGCAGCCCGGAAGGACTAGTCAATGAGCAGTTCTTC
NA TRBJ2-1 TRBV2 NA CASRAFDEGQFF TGTGCCAGCAGGGCCTTCGACGAGGGGCAGTTCTTC
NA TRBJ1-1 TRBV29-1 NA CSVDQGLVSLNTEAFF TGCAGCGTAGATCAGGGGTTGGTGTCCCTAAACACTGAAGCTTTCTTT
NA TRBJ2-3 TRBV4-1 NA CASSQEEGSSTDTQYF TGCGCCAGCAGCCAAGAGGAGGGTTCTAGCACAGATACGCAGTATTTT
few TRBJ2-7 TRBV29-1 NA CSVGPRETYEQYF TGCAGCGTTGGCCCCAGGGAGACCTACGAGCAGTACTTC
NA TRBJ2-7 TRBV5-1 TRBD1 CASSGMTGVLWEQYF TGCGCCAGCAGCGGTATGACAGGGGTATTATGGGAGCAGTACTTC
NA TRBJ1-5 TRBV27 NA CASGVDQPQHF TGTGCCAGCGGCGTCGATCAGCCCCAGCATTTT
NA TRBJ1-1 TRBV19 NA CASRLGGVNTEAFF TGTGCCAGTAGGCTCGGAGGGGTGAACACTGAAGCTTTCTTT
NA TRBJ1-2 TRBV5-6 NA CASSPPPGGYTF TGTGCCAGCAGCCCCCCACCTGGGGGCTACACCTTC
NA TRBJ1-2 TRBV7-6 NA CASSSPNYGYTF TGTGCCAGCAGCTCCCCTAACTATGGCTACACCTTC
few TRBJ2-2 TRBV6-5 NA CASSQGGVGELFF TGTGCCAGCAGTCAAGGGGGTGTTGGGGAGCTGTTTTTT
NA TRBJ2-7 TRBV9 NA CASSVGDIPYEQYF TGTGCCAGCAGCGTAGGGGACATTCCCTACGAGCAGTACTTC
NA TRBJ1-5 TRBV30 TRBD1 CAFGQEMGNQPQHF TGTGCCTTTGGACAGGAAATGGGCAATCAGCCCCAGCATTTT
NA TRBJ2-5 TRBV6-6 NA CASREVGETQYF TGTGCAAGCAGGGAGGTCGGAGAGACCCAGTACTTC
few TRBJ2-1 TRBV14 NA CASSRRGPHPNEQFF TGTGCCAGCAGCCGGCGGGGGCCCCATCCCAATGAGCAGTTCTTC
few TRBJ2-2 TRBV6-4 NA CASSPTDTGELFF TGTGCCAGCAGTCCGACGGACACCGGGGAGCTGTTTTTT
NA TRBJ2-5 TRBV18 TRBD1 CASSPRGDRDQETQYF TGTGCCAGCTCACCACGGGGTGACAGGGATCAAGAGACCCAGTACTTC
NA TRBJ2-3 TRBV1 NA CTSTQAGNGGRSTDTQYF TGCACCAGCACACAGGCCGGGAACGGGGGGCGAAGCACAGATACGCAGTATTTT
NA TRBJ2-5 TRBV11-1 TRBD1 CASSLAPRGPETQYF TGTGCCAGCAGCTTAGCGCCAAGGGGGCCAGAGACCCAGTACTTC
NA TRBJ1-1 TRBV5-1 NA CASSLYPGAEAFF TGCGCCAGCAGCTTGTACCCAGGTGCTGAAGCTTTCTTT
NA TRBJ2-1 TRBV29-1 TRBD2 CSVEPGLAGGNSYNEQFF TGCAGCGTTGAACCGGGACTAGCGGGGGGCAACTCCTACAATGAGCAGTTCTTC
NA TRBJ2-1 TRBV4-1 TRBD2 CASSATSGGIDEQFF TGCGCCAGCAGCGCTACTAGCGGGGGGATCGATGAGCAGTTCTTC
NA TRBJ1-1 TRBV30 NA CAWSRARGSTEAFF TGTGCCTGGAGTCGGGCCAGGGGCAGCACTGAAGCTTTCTTT
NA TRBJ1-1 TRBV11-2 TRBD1 CASSSRGTGFQAFF TGTGCCAGCAGCTCCCGTGGGACAGGGTTCCAAGCTTTCTTT
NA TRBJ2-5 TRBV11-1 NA CASSSINEETQYF TGTGCCAGCAGCTCAATCAATGAGGAGACCCAGTACTTC
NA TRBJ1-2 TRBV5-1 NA CASTLGHTF TGCGCCAGCACCCTGGGGCACACCTTC
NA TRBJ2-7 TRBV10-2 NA CASSENMGYEQYF TGCGCCAGCTCAGAGAATATGGGCTACGAGCAGTACTTC
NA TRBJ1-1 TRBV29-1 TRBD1 CSAQGWDTEAFF TGCAGCGCACAGGGGTGGGACACTGAAGCTTTCTTT
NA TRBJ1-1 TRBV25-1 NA CATTLGGTEAFF TGTGCCACCACACTTGGGGGCACTGAAGCTTTCTTT
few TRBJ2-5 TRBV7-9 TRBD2 CASSSTSEETQYF TGTGCCAGCAGCTCCACTAGCGAGGAGACCCAGTACTTC
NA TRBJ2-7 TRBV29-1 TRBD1 CSVGGQARPYEQYF TGCAGCGTTGGGGGACAGGCACGTCCCTACGAGCAGTACTTC
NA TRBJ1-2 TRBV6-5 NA CASSYSAGAGGYTF TGTGCCAGCAGTTACTCCGCGGGGGCTGGTGGCTACACCTTC
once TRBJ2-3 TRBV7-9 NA CASSFGPDTQYF TGTGCCAGCAGCTTCGGGCCAGATACGCAGTATTTT
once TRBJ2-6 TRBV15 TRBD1 CATSSRTGSGANVLTF TGTGCCACCAGCTCACGGACAGGGTCTGGGGCCAACGTCCTGACTTTC
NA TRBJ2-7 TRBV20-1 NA CSARESTQYF TGCAGTGCTAGAGAGAGTACACAGTACTTC
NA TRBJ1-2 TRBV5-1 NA CASSLATAGPNYGYTF TGCGCCAGCAGCTTGGCGACAGCAGGCCCTAACTATGGCTACACCTTC
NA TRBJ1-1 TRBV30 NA CASRVGTEAFF TGTGCCTCCAGGGTGGGGACTGAAGCTTTCTTT
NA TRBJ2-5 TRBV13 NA CASSLVGARETQYF TGTGCCAGCAGCTTGGTTGGGGCCCGGGAGACCCAGTACTTC
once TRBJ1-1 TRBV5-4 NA CASTAGAAGTEAFF TGTGCCAGCACCGCAGGGGCCGCAGGCACTGAAGCTTTCTTT
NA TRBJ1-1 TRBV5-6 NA CASSTARDFEAFF TGTGCCAGCTCAACCGCCCGGGACTTTGAAGCTTTCTTT
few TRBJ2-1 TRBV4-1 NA CASSRVFGTEYNEQFF TGCGCCAGCAGCCGGGTTTTTGGGACGGAGTACAATGAGCAGTTCTTC
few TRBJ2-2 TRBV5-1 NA CASSHTGELFF TGCGCCAGCAGTCACACCGGGGAGCTGTTTTTT
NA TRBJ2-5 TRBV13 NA CASSQAGETQYF TGTGCCAGCAGCCAAGCTGGAGAGACCCAGTACTTC
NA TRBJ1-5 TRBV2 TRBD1 CASSEFEAGGQPQHF TGTGCCAGCAGTGAATTTGAGGCAGGGGGCCAGCCCCAGCATTTT
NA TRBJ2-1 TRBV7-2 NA CASIGPRIRGEQFF TGTGCCAGCATCGGTCCGCGAATCCGGGGGGAGCAGTTCTTC
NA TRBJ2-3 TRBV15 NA CATSRHTTDTQYF TGTGCCACCAGCAGACACACCACAGATACGCAGTATTTT
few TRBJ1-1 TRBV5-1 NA CASSLGGATEAFF TGCGCCAGCAGCTTGGGGGGAGCCACTGAAGCTTTCTTT
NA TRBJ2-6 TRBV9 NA CASSVTVGENSGANVLTF TGTGCCAGCAGCGTTACCGTTGGCGAGAACTCTGGGGCCAACGTCCTGACTTTC
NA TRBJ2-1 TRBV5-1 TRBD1 CASTTRQGVNEQFF TGCGCCAGCACCACTAGACAGGGGGTCAATGAGCAGTTCTTC
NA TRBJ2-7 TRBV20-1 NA CSAREMGPQYF TGCAGTGCTAGGGAAATGGGTCCGCAGTACTTC
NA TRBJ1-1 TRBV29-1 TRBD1 CSVTPGTGVRTEAFF TGCAGCGTCACCCCCGGGACAGGTGTTCGGACTGAAGCTTTCTTT